This is a list of T cell receptor beta chains from one sample in a study of tumor-infiltrating lymphocytes in primary liver carcinoma. From the multiplex PCR reads, TCRdb called clonotypes with MiXCR, one entry per CDR3 protein. The table includes around 170,000 distinct CDR3 sequences, 60% detected once. Sequences were obtained from peripheral blood. The receptors originated from a middle-aged man with primary liver carcinoma and hepatitis B virus infection. CDR3s include the opening cysteine and the closing phenylalanine or tryptophan. D genes are given only for firm matches. For some rows the clone size is stated as once, few or many, or as a class when expanded; others skip it.

j_call,cdr3_length,d_call,v_call,clone_size,cdr3_nt,cdr3_aa
TRBJ2-3,16,TRBD2,TRBV12-3/TRBV12-4,NA,TGTGCCAGCAGTTTTTTCCTAGCGGGAGCAGCAAATACGCAGTATTTT,CASSFFLAGAANTQYF
TRBJ2-1,12,NA,TRBV11-2,NA,TGTGCCAGCAGCGCGACCGGTCGTGAGCAGTTCTTC,CASSATGREQFF
TRBJ2-3,15,TRBD2,TRBV29-1,many,TGCAGCGTTAGGGGACTAGCGGGGAAAACAGATACGCAGTATTTT,CSVRGLAGKTDTQYF
TRBJ2-2,16,NA,TRBV11-1,NA,TGTGCCAGCAGCCTAGAACAGGGCGCTAACACCGAGGAGCTGTTTTTT,CASSLEQGANTEELFF
TRBJ2-7,13,NA,TRBV29-1,few,TGCAGCGTTGAAGAAAGTGACACCTACGAGCAGTACTTC,CSVEESDTYEQYF
TRBJ2-6,14,NA,TRBV6-5,few,TGTGCCAGCAGTCGAGAAGCTGGGGCCAACGTCCTGACTTTC,CASSREAGANVLTF
TRBJ1-3,15,NA,TRBV12-3/TRBV12-4,NA,TGTGCCAGCAGTTTAGGTGCCGTCTCTGGAAACACCATATATTTT,CASSLGAVSGNTIYF
TRBJ1-2,13,NA,TRBV6-1,NA,TGTGCCAGCAGGGACGGAGCTAACTATGGCTACACCTTC,CASRDGANYGYTF
TRBJ2-1,16,NA,TRBV12-3/TRBV12-4,few,TGTGCCAGCAGTTTTAGGGGAGATAGCTCCTACAATGAGCAGTTCTTC,CASSFRGDSSYNEQFF
TRBJ1-1,13,NA,TRBV6-6,few,TGTGCCAGCAGTTACGTAAGGAGCACTGAAGCTTTCTTT,CASSYVRSTEAFF
TRBJ1-2,14,NA,TRBV12-3/TRBV12-4,NA,TGTGCCAGCAGCATGGAAAGGAGAAACTATGGCTACACCTTC,CASSMERRNYGYTF
TRBJ2-7,13,NA,TRBV6-2/TRBV6-3,NA,TGTGCCATCAGTTACCTAGACTCCTACGAGCAGTACTTC,CAISYLDSYEQYF
TRBJ2-6,14,NA,TRBV11-2,many,TGTGCCAGCAGCTTATTGGTTGGGGCCAACGTCCTGACTTTC,CASSLLVGANVLTF
TRBJ2-3,13,NA,TRBV19,NA,TGTGCCAGTAGTACCACTACAGCAGATACGCAGTATTTT,CASSTTTADTQYF
TRBJ1-5,14,NA,TRBV2,NA,TGTGCCAGCAATAGAGGGGGGGATTATCAGCCCCAGCATTTT,CASNRGGDYQPQHF
TRBJ2-2,11,NA,TRBV29-1,NA,TGCAGCGTTTGGCACACCGGGGAGCCGTTTTTT,CSVWHTGEPFF
TRBJ1-2,16,NA,TRBV4-1,NA,TGCGCCAGCAGCCAAGAATTAGGTGCGGGTCGTTTTGACTACACCTTC,CASSQELGAGRFDYTF
TRBJ2-7,11,NA,TRBV6-5,NA,TGTGCCAGCAACCTGGGGGGCGAGCAGTACTTC,CASNLGGEQYF
TRBJ2-3,11,NA,TRBV12-5,NA,TGTGCTAGTGGTTTCGGTAATACGCAGTATTTT,CASGFGNTQYF
TRBJ1-6,14,NA,TRBV30,NA,TGTGCCTGGAGTGTAGGAATTCCGAATTCACCCCTCCACTTT,CAWSVGIPNSPLHF
TRBJ1-1,14,TRBD1,TRBV29-1,many,TGCAGCGTTGTCGGTGAGGCAGGGGGCACTGAAGCTTTCTTT,CSVVGEAGGTEAFF
TRBJ1-6,13,NA,TRBV30,NA,TGTGCCTGGAGTCTACTCGATCTTTCACCCCTCCACTTT,CAWSLLDLSPLHF
TRBJ2-2,15,TRBD1,TRBV6-1,NA,TGTGCCAGCAGACCGGGACAGGGGAGCACCGGGGAGCTGTTTTTT,CASRPGQGSTGELFF
TRBJ2-7,14,NA,TRBV11-2,many,TGTGCCAGCAGCATGGGACTTAGCTCCTACGAGCAGTACTTC,CASSMGLSSYEQYF
TRBJ1-5,17,NA,TRBV6-2/TRBV6-3,NA,TGCGCCAGCAGGCGGAGGACAGAAAAGGTACCCAATCAGCCCCAGCATTTT,CASRRRTEKVPNQPQHF
TRBJ2-3,14,TRBD2,TRBV29-1,NA,TGCAGCCTGCTGTCGGGACTACGGGAAGATACGCAGTATTTT,CSLLSGLREDTQYF
TRBJ1-5,13,NA,TRBV6-1,few,TGTGCCAGCAGTGAAAGTCAGAGGCAGCCCCAGCATTTT,CASSESQRQPQHF
TRBJ1-1,16,NA,TRBV10-3,NA,TGTGCCATCAGTGAGTCGCGTGCGATGATGAACACTGAAGCTTTCTTT,CAISESRAMMNTEAFF
TRBJ2-1,19,TRBD1,TRBV4-1,NA,TGCGCCAGCAGCCGGAGACAGGGGGAAGGACTACCTACCTACAATGAGCAGTTCTTC,CASSRRQGEGLPTYNEQFF
TRBJ2-3,15,TRBD2,TRBV11-2,many,TGTGCCAGCAGCTTGGGACTAGCGGGAGGAGATACGCAGTATTTT,CASSLGLAGGDTQYF
TRBJ2-5,15,TRBD2,TRBV6-5,NA,TGTGCCAGCACTCCTACTCCCCTAGCGGGAGAGACCCAGTACTTC,CASTPTPLAGETQYF
TRBJ1-1,12,NA,TRBV11-2,NA,TGTGCCAGCAGCATTCACAAGATCACCTCTTTCTTT,CASSIHKITSFF
TRBJ1-1,14,NA,TRBV6-1,NA,TGTGACAGCAAACAGGAAGACCTTAACACTGAAGCTTTCTTT,CDSKQEDLNTEAFF
TRBJ2-7,15,TRBD1,TRBV6-6,few,TGTGCCAGCAGTTACTCCCGGGACAGGTTCTACGAGCAGTACTTC,CASSYSRDRFYEQYF
TRBJ2-1,15,TRBD2,TRBV6-1,few,TGTGCCAGCAGAGATTGGCGGGAGGGGTCCGATGAGCAGTTCTTC,CASRDWREGSDEQFF
TRBJ2-5,12,NA,TRBV5-5,NA,TGTGCCAGCAGCCTTGAAAAAGAGACCCAGTACTTC,CASSLEKETQYF
TRBJ2-1,13,NA,TRBV4-2,NA,TGTGCCACCAGCCAAGAAGAATTGGGGCAGCAGTTCTTC,CATSQEELGQQFF
TRBJ2-5,15,TRBD1,TRBV6-5,NA,TGTGCCAGCAGTCCCGTCGGGACAGACCGAGAGACCCAGTACTTC,CASSPVGTDRETQYF
TRBJ1-4,16,TRBD1,TRBV7-9,NA,TGTGCCAGTAACTTCGACTTGGACAGGGTCGGTGAAAAACTGTTTTTT,CASNFDLDRVGEKLFF
TRBJ2-1,17,TRBD2,TRBV10-3,NA,TGTGCCATCAGTGAGTCAGGTGGACTAGCGGGAGTAAATGAGCAGTTCTTC,CAISESGGLAGVNEQFF
TRBJ1-5,15,TRBD1,TRBV6-5,few,TGTGCCAGCAGTGCAGGACAGGGCAGCAATCAGCCCCAGCATTTT,CASSAGQGSNQPQHF
TRBJ2-1,16,NA,TRBV10-3,NA,TGTGCCATCAGTGATCAAGCGAGAGGGATACACAATGAGCAGTTCTTC,CAISDQARGIHNEQFF
TRBJ2-4,19,TRBD2,TRBV11-2,few,TGTGCCAGCAGCTTAGATCGGACTAGCGAGAGCGAGGTCAAAAACATTCAGTACTTC,CASSLDRTSESEVKNIQYF
TRBJ2-7,13,TRBD1,TRBV6-6,few,TGTGCCAGCAGTACGACAGGGGCCTACGAGCAGTACTTC,CASSTTGAYEQYF
TRBJ2-7,16,NA,TRBV11-2,NA,TGTGCCAGCAGCTTAGGGGCGGGGACAGATACGCCCGAGCAGTACTTC,CASSLGAGTDTPEQYF
TRBJ2-5,14,TRBD1,TRBV29-1,few,TGCAGCGTTGGGGGACAGGGTGGTATGGAGACCCAGTACTTC,CSVGGQGGMETQYF
TRBJ1-2,12,NA,TRBV12-3/TRBV12-4,NA,TGTGCCGGAAGGGACAATGGAGATGGCTACACCTTC,CAGRDNGDGYTF
TRBJ2-7,14,NA,TRBV12-3/TRBV12-4,many,TGTGCCAGCAGTAGGACTGAAGCTTCCTACGAGCAGTACTTC,CASSRTEASYEQYF
TRBJ2-7,14,TRBD1,TRBV4-1,NA,TGCGCCAGCATCCAAGGGGGGACAGGCACCGAGCAGTACTTC,CASIQGGTGTEQYF
TRBJ2-7,13,NA,TRBV4-1,NA,TGCGCTAGCAGCCGCTCAGTCCACGACGAACAGTACTTC,CASSRSVHDEQYF
TRBJ1-2,12,NA,TRBV6-5,NA,TGTGCCAGCAGGCCTGGGGGGGGTGGCTACACCTTC,CASRPGGGGYTF
TRBJ2-7,15,NA,TRBV4-2,few,TGTGCCAGCAGCCACGCTACGACAGGCTCCTACGAGCAGTACTTC,CASSHATTGSYEQYF
TRBJ2-7,14,TRBD2,TRBV11-2,NA,TGTGTCAGTAGCGCGGTACCGGGACTATACGAGCAGTACTTC,CVSSAVPGLYEQYF
TRBJ1-1,14,NA,TRBV7-8,once,TGTGCCAGCAGCTTTTTGGTCCGGGAGACTGAAGCTTTCTTT,CASSFLVRETEAFF
TRBJ2-5,15,TRBD1,TRBV7-9,NA,TGTGCCAGCAGCGCCGGGACAGGGAGGTTGGAGACCCAGTACTTC,CASSAGTGRLETQYF
TRBJ2-6,17,NA,TRBV6-5,NA,TGTGCCAGCAGTTACGGGACATGGGGATCTGGGGCCAACGTCCTGACTTTC,CASSYGTWGSGANVLTF